This T cell receptor (beta chain) was captured by sequencing in a study of cytomegalovirus exposure and HLA in healthy donors. On this clone: What it binds is not known.

The study ran its PCR with 60 Vbeta and 13 Jbeta primers. TCRdb keeps only in-frame clones here, not all; method: immunoSEQ multiplex PCR. This sample has around 130,000 clones, with 70% to 85% found just once. J gave up 4 bases and V 4 bases, and 7 bases lay outside the gene matches. CDR1 SGHRS and CDR2 YFSETQ come from the germline V gene. This CDR3 region has 14 residues. Study outcomes and limitations: The HLA-A and HLA-B alleles of most subjects were reportedly predicted accurately from TCR beta sequences. The classifier was said to identify cytomegalovirus status with high specificity and sensitivity.

This TCR derives from a boy aged 2 to 9 in good health and CMV-seronegative. The material sequenced was PBMCs. This chain uses TRBV5-1 with TRBJ2-5; 7 bases are shared with TRBD1. For the CDR3, the DNA is TGCGCCAGCAGCAGTCGAACAGGGGTAGAGACCCAGTACTTC. It is translated as CASSSRTGVETQYF. The full variable domain, with the rest looked up from reference TRBV5-1 and TRBJ2-5, is KAGVTQTPRYLIKTRGQQVTLSCSPISGHRSVSWYQQTPGQGLQFLFEYFSETQRNKGNFPGRFSGRQFSNSRSEMNVSTLELGDSALYLCASSSRTGVETQYFGPGTRLLVL.